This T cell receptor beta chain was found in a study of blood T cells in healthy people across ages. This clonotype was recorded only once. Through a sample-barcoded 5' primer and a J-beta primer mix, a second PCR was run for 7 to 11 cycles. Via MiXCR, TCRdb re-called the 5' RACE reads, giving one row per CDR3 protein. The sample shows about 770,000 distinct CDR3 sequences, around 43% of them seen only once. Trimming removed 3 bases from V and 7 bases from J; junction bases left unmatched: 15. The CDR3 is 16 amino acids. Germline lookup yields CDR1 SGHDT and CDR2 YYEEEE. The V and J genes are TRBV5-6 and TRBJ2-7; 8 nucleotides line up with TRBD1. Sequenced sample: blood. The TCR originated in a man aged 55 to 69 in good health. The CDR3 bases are TGTGCCAGCAGCTCCCTGGGACAGGACACAAGGAATGAGCAGTACTTC. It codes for CASSSLGQDTRNEQYF.